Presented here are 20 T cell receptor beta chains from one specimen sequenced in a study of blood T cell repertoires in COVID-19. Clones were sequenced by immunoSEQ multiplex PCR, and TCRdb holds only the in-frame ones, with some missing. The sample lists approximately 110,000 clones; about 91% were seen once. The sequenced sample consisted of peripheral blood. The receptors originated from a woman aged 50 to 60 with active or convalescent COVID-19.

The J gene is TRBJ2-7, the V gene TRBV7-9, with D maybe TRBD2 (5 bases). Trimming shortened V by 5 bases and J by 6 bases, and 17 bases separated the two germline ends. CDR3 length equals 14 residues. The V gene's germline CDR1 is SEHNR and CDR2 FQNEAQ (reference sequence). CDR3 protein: CASSIISPGIEQYF. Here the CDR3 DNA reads TGTGCCAGCAGCATAATTTCCCCGGGGATCGAGCAGTACTTC.

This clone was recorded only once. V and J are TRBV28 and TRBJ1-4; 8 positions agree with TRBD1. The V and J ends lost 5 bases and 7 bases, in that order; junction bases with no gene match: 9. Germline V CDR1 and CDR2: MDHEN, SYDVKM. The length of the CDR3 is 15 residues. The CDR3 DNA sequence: TGTGCCAGCAGTCTTTCGACAGGGGCTCGTGAAAAACTGTTTTTT. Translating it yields CASSLSTGAREKLFF.

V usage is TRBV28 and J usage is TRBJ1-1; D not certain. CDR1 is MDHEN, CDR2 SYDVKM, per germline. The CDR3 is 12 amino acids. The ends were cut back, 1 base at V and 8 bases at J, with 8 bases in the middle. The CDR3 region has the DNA TGTGCCAGCAGTTTATCTACTTTGGAAGCTTTCTTT. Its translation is CASSLSTLEAFF.

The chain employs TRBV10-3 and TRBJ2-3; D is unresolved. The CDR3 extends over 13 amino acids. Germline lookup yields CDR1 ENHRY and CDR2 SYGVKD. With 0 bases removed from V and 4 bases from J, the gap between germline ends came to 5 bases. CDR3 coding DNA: TGTGCCATCAGTGAGTCCTTAGCAGATACGCAGTATTTT. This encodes CAISESLADTQYF.

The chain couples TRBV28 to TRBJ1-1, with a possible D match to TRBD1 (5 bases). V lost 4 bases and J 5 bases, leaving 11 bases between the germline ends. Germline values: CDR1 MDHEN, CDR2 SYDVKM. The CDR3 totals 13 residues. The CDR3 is CASSSGARTEAFF. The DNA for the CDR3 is TGTGCCAGCAGTTCTGGGGCGCGGACTGAAGCTTTCTTT.

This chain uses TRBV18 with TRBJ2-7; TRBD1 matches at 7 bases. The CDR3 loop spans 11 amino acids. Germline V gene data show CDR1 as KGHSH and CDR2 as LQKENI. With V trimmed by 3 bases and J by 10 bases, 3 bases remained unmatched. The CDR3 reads CASSPDREQYF. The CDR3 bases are TGTGCCAGCTCACCTGACAGGGAACAGTACTTC.

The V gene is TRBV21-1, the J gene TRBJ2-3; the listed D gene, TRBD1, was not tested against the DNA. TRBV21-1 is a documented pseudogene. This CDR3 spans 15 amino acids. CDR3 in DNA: TGTGCCAATAAGCAGACCAGGGCCAACCGGGATACGCAGTATTTT. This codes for CANKQTRANRDTQYF.

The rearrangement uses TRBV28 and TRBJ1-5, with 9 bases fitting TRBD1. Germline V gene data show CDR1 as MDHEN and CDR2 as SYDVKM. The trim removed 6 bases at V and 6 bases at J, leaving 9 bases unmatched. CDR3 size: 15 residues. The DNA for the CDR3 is TGTGCCAGCAGGCAACTCGACAGGGGGGGTCAGCCCCAGCATTTT. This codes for CASRQLDRGGQPQHF.

The CDR3 bases are TGTGCCAGCAGCCCCGACAGGATCAATCAGCCCCAGCATTTT. It codes for CASSPDRINQPQHF. The V gene is TRBV3-1 (or the pseudogene TRBV3-2), the J gene TRBJ1-5, with D possibly matching TRBD1 (6 bases). With 4 bases removed from V and 3 bases from J, the gap between germline ends came to 10 bases. CDR1 and CDR2 (germline): LGHDT, YNNKEL (reference sequence). The CDR3 runs to 14 residues.

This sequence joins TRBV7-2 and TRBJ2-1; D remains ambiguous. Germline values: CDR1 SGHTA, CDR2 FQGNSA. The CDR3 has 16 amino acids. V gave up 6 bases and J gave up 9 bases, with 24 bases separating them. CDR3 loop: CASSPKSGSSVREQFF. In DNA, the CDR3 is TGTGCCAGCAGTCCAAAGTCTGGTAGTTCTGTGCGTGAGCAGTTCTTC.

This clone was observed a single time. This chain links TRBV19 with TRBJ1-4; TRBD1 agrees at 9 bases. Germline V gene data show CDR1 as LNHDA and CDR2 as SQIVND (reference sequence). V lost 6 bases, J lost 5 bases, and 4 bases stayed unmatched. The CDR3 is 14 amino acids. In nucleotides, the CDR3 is TGTGCCAGTAGGGAACAGGGGGCGAATGAAAAACTGTTTTTT. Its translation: CASREQGANEKLFF.

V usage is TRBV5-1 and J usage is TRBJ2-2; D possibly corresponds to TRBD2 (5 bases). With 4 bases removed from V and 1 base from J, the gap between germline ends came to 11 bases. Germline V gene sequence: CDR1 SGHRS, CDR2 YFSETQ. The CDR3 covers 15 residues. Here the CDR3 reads CASSLQAENTGELFF. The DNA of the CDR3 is TGCGCCAGCAGCCTACAAGCGGAGAACACCGGGGAGCTGTTTTTT.

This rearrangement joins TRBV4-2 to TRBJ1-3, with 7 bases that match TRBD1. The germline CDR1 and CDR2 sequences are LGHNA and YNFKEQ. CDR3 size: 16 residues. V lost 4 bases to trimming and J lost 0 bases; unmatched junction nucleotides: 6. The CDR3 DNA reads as TGTGCCAGCAGCCCGGACAGGTCTTTCTCTGGAAACACCATATATTTT. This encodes CASSPDRSFSGNTIYF.

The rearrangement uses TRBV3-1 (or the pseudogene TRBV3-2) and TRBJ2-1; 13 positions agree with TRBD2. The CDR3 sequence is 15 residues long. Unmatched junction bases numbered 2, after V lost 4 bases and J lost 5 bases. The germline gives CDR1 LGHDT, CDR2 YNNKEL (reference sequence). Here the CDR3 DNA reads TGTGCCAGCAGCCCCGGGACTAGCGGGAACAATGAGCAGTTCTTC. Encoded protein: CASSPGTSGNNEQFF.

CDR3 DNA sequence: TGTGCCAGCAGCTTACCAGGACAGGTATACGAGCAGTACTTC. Its translation: CASSLPGQVYEQYF. The chain couples TRBV7-2 to TRBJ2-7, with 7 bases aligning to TRBD1. Germline V gene lookup returns CDR1 SGHTA and CDR2 FQGNSA. The CDR3 has 14 amino acids. V lost 2 bases and J lost 4; bases outside the gene matches: 5.

DNA for the CDR3: TGTGCCAGCAATGACAGGGTTGTAGAGACCCAGTACTTC. This translates into CASNDRVVETQYF. The chain joins TRBV5-4 to TRBJ2-5; TRBD1 agrees at 7 bases. The J segment lost 4 bases and the V segment lost 6 bases, leaving 6 bases of the junction unmatched. CDR1 SGHNT and CDR2 YYREEE come from the germline V gene (reference sequence). CDR3 length equals 13 residues.

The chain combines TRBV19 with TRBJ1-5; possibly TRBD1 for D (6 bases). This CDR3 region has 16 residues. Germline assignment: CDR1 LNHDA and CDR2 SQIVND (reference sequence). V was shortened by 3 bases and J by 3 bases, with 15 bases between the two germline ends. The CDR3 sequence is CASSIVGATLNQPQHF. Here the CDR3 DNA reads TGTGCCAGTAGTATTGTGGGGGCGACCCTCAATCAGCCCCAGCATTTT.

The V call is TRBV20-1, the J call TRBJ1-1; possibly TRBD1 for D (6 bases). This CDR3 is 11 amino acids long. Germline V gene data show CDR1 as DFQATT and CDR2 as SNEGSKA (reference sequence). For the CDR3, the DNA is TGCAGCGCGGACAGGAACACTGAAGCTTTCTTT. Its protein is CSADRNTEAFF.

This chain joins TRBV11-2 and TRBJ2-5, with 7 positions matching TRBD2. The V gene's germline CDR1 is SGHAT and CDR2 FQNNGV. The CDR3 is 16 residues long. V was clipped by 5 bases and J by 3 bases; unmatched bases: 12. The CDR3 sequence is CASSALRQGGEETQYF. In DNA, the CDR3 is TGTGCCAGCAGCGCCCTCCGCCAGGGAGGGGAAGAGACCCAGTACTTC.

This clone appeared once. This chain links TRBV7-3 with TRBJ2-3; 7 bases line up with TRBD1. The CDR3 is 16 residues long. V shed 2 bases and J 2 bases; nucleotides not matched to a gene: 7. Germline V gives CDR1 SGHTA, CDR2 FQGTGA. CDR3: CASSLAYTGATDTQYF. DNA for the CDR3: TGTGCCAGCAGCTTAGCCTATACAGGGGCCACAGATACGCAGTATTTT.